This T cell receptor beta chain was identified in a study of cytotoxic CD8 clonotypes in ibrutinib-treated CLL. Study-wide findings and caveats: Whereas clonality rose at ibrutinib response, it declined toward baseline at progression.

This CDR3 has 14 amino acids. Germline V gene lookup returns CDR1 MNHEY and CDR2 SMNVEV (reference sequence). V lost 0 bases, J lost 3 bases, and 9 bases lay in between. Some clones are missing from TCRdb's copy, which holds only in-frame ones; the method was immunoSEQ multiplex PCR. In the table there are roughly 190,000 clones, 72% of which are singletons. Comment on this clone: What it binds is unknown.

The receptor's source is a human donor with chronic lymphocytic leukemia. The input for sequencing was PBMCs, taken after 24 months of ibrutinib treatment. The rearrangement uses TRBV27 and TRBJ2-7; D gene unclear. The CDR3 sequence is CASSLSALVYEQYF. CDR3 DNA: TGTGCCAGCAGTTTATCGGCCCTCGTCTACGAGCAGTACTTC.